These 9 T cell receptor beta chains originate from one sample sequenced in a study of T cell changes during pregnancy in multiple sclerosis. This table comes from immunoSEQ multiplex PCR, and its TCRdb copy is limited to in-frame clones, with some not included. The sample contains tens of thousands of clones, 85% to 95% of which appear only once. Sequencing was performed on peripheral blood, taken in the third trimester of pregnancy. These receptors were collected from a female donor with multiple sclerosis, enrolled in a pregnancy study.

The chain uses TRBV7-9 and TRBJ1-4; TRBD1 agrees at 9 bases. CDR1 is SEHNR and CDR2 is FQNEAQ in the germline V gene (reference sequence). The CDR3 covers 15 residues. V shed 5 bases and J 8 bases; nucleotides not matched to a gene: 9. CDR3 in amino acids: CASSPNRGQGEKLFF. As DNA, the CDR3 is TGTGCCAGCAGCCCGAACAGGGGGCAAGGGGAAAAACTGTTTTTT. Together with reference TRBV7-9 and TRBJ1-4, the CDR3 gives the full variable domain: DTGVSQNPRHKITKRGQNVTFRCDPISEHNRLYWYRQTLGQGPEFLTYFQNEAQLEKSRLLSDRFSAERPKGSFSTLEIQRTEQGDSAMYLCASSPNRGQGEKLFFGSGTQLSVL.

The rearrangement joins TRBV28 to TRBJ2-7; TRBD1 might be the D (5 bases). V lost 5 bases and J 2 bases, leaving 10 bases between the germline ends. The CDR3 consists of 13 residues. Germline V gene sequence: CDR1 MDHEN, CDR2 SYDVKM. CDR3 residues: CASSPGIPYEQYF. The CDR3 bases are TGTGCCAGCAGTCCAGGGATACCCTACGAGCAGTACTTC.

This clone has more than one count but fewer than ten. The V call is TRBV19, the J call TRBJ2-2; D remains ambiguous. Trimming removed 4 bases from V and 13 bases from J, with 13 bases in between. The CDR3 consists of 12 residues. Germline V gene lookup returns CDR1 LNHDA and CDR2 SQIVND (reference sequence). CDR3 sequence (DNA): TGTGCCAGTAGTACAACGTCGTCCGGGCTGTTTTTT. This encodes CASSTTSSGLFF.

This chain connects TRBV6-5 to TRBJ2-5; TRBD2 might be the D (7 bases). The CDR3 spans 14 residues. V was trimmed by 3 bases and J by 6 bases, leaving 14 bases between them. Germline V gives CDR1 MNHEY, CDR2 SVGAGI. This chain's CDR3 is CASSYGGGGKTQYF. In nucleotides, the CDR3 is TGTGCCAGCAGTTATGGGGGGGGCGGCAAGACCCAGTACTTC.

This clone was recorded once. The gene calls are TRBV27 and TRBJ2-2; TRBD2 matches 7 bases. The length of the CDR3 is 18 residues. The ends lost 5 bases at V and 2 bases at J; junction bases unmatched: 14. Germline CDR1 reads MNHEY; CDR2 reads SMNVEV (reference sequence). CDR3 loop: CASSPPQILATNTGELFF. The CDR3 DNA is TGTGCCAGCAGTCCCCCTCAAATACTAGCGACAAACACCGGGGAGCTGTTTTTT.

The chain has TRBV10-3 and TRBJ2-7; 7 bases agree with TRBD2. Per the germline V gene, CDR1 is ENHRY and CDR2 is SYGVKD. Trimming cost V 2 bases and J 4 bases; bases outside gene matches: 8. The CDR3 length is 15 residues. Written as DNA, the CDR3 is TGTGCCATCAGTGAGCCGTCTAGCGGATTTTACGAGCAGTACTTC. This gives the protein CAISEPSSGFYEQYF.

The chain is built from TRBV19 and TRBJ1-1, with 7 nucleotides matching TRBD1. From germline, CDR1 is LNHDA and CDR2 SQIVND (reference sequence). V shed 6 bases, J shed 0 bases, and the junction held 7 bases outside the gene matches. This CDR3 has 15 amino acids. In DNA form, the CDR3 reads TGTGCCAGTAGACCGGGACAGAACATGAACACTGAAGCTTTCTTT. As protein: CASRPGQNMNTEAFF.

The genes are TRBV5-1 and TRBJ2-3, with 11 bases identical to TRBD2. CDR3 length equals 16 residues. CDR1 SGHRS and CDR2 YFSETQ come from the germline V gene. V shed 0 bases and J 6 bases; nucleotides not matched to a gene: 6. The CDR3 DNA is TGCGCCAGCAGCTTGGGAATAGCGGGAGGGCGGGATACGCAGTATTTT. It yields the protein CASSLGIAGGRDTQYF.

The chain uses TRBV28 and TRBJ2-7, with TRBD1 matching 8 bases. The CDR3 is 16 residues long. Germline V gene lookup returns CDR1 MDHEN and CDR2 SYDVKM. With V trimmed by 3 bases and J by 2 bases, 9 bases remained unmatched. CDR3 region: CASSFRFRGRPYEQYF. In DNA form, the CDR3 reads TGTGCCAGCAGTTTTCGATTCAGGGGGCGCCCCTACGAGCAGTACTTC.